The entry that follows covers one T cell receptor (beta chain) sequence. Its antigen is not known. The data derive from a study of tumor-infiltrating lymphocytes in localized non-small cell lung cancer. Study outcomes and limitations: No link was found between tumor T-cell fraction and recurrence-free survival. Not all patients were TCR sequenced, owing to tissue quantity. Compared with uninvolved lung, tumors showed higher T cell infiltration by TCRbeta sequencing.

Libraries were prepared by immunoSEQ multiplex PCR; TCRdb keeps only in-frame clonotypes and omits some of them. The data hold approximately 13,000 clones, with approximately 70% observed a single time. Germline CDR1 and CDR2: SGHTA and FQGNSA. V lost 0 bases and J lost 2, with 17 bases in between. The CDR3 runs to 17 residues. Sequenced: lung tumor tissue. The clonotype was recovered from a human donor with non-small cell lung cancer. This chain joins TRBV7-2 and TRBJ2-7, with D perhaps matching TRBD1 (6 bases). The CDR3 region is CASSLAYGGPVAYEQYF. Here the CDR3 DNA reads TGTGCCAGCAGCTTAGCATATGGGGGCCCCGTGGCCTACGAGCAGTACTTC.